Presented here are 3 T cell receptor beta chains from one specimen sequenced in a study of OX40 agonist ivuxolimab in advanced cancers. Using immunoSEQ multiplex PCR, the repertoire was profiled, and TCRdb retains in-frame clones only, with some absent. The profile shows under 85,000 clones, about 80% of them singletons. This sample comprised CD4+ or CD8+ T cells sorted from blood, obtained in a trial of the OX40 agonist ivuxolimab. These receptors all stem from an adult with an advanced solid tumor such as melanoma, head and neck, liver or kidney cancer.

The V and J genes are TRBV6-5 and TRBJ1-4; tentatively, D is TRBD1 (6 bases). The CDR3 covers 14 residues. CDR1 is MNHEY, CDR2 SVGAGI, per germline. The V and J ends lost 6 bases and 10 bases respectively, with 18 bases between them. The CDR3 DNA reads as TGTGCCAGCAGCCGCTTAACAGGGATAGGAAAACTGTTTTTT. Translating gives CASSRLTGIGKLFF.

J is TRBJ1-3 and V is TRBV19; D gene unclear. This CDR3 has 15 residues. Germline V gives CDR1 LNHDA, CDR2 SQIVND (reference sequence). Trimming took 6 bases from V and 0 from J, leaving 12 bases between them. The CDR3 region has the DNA TGTGCCAGTAGCCGGTCGGCAGTCTCTGGAAACACCATATATTTT. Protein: CASSRSAVSGNTIYF.

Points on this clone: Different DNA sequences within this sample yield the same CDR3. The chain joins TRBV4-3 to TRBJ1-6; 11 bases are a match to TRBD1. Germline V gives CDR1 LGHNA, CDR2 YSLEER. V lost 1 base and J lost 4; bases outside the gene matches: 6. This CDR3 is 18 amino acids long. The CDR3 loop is CASSQAPGTGGYNSPLHF. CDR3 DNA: TGCGCCAGCAGCCAAGCACCCGGGACAGGGGGTTATAATTCACCCCTCCACTTT.